These 5 T cell receptor beta chains came from one sample sequenced in a study of OX40 agonist ivuxolimab in advanced cancers. TCRdb keeps only in-frame clones here, not all; method: immunoSEQ multiplex PCR. Counted here are approximately 100,000 clones, roughly 89% occurring once; the ten biggest clones make up 0.7% to 1%. This specimen consisted of CD4+ or CD8+ T cells sorted from blood, obtained in a trial of the OX40 agonist ivuxolimab. These receptor sequences come from an adult with an advanced solid tumor such as melanoma, head and neck, liver or kidney cancer.

The CDR3 sequence: CASSQGRSEQFF. DNA of the CDR3: TGTGCCAGCAGCCAGGGGCGGAGTGAGCAGTTCTTC. This chain connects TRBV7-2 to TRBJ2-1; D is possibly TRBD1 (6 bases). Trimming took 5 bases from V and 9 from J, leaving 11 bases between them. The CDR3 covers 12 residues. The germline gives CDR1 SGHTA, CDR2 FQGNSA.

The chain joins TRBV28 to TRBJ1-1; 9 positions agree with TRBD1. Germline V lookup: CDR1 MDHEN, CDR2 SYDVKM. With V trimmed by 2 bases and J by 3 bases, 1 base remained unmatched. The CDR3 runs to 14 residues. CDR3 sequence reads: CASSLGDRDTEAFF. CDR3 nucleotide sequence: TGTGCCAGCAGTTTAGGGGACAGGGACACTGAAGCTTTCTTT.

This chain connects TRBV28 to TRBJ2-7, with 7 bases identical to TRBD1. The CDR3 spans 15 residues. V lost 5 bases to trimming and J lost 3 bases; unmatched junction nucleotides: 10. CDR1 and CDR2 from the germline V gene are MDHEN and SYDVKM. CDR3 loop: CASSAFPGQNYEQYF. The DNA of the CDR3 is TGTGCCAGCAGTGCCTTTCCGGGACAGAACTACGAGCAGTACTTC.

This chain links TRBV7-9 with TRBJ2-1; TRBD2 matches 11 bases. CDR3 length: 15 amino acids. The germline CDR1 and CDR2 sequences are SEHNR and FQNEAQ (reference sequence). The junction had 0 bases not matched to a gene; V was cut back by 3 bases and J by 2 bases. For the CDR3, the DNA is TGTGCCAGCAGCTTGACTAGCGGGGCCTACAATGAGCAGTTCTTC. This sequence encodes CASSLTSGAYNEQFF.

The chain carries TRBV10-2 and TRBJ2-7; D remains unclear. CDR1 is WSHSY and CDR2 is SAAADI in the germline V gene. The CDR3 is 13 amino acids. Trimming removed 2 bases at V and 10 bases at J, with 15 bases between. In DNA form, the CDR3 reads TGCGCCAGCAGTGAGCCAGTCAGACTCGGTCAGTACTTC. Its translation is CASSEPVRLGQYF.